The 3 T cell receptor beta chains below come from one sample, sequenced in a study of cytomegalovirus exposure and HLA in healthy donors. PCR primers comprised 60 Vbeta and 13 Jbeta primers. Here immunoSEQ multiplex PCR was the method, and the copy in TCRdb shows in-frame clones only, minus some. The top ten hold approximately 0.71% of the sample, which has some 200,000 clones, over 70% seen once. Source material: PBMCs. The receptors stem from a boy between 2 and 10 years old in good health and CMV-seronegative.

V is TRBV5-1 and J is TRBJ1-5; D unclear. Germline CDR1 SGHRS, CDR2 YFSETQ. The CDR3 is made up of 14 amino acids. Trimming removed 1 base at V and 9 bases at J, with 14 bases between. The chain's CDR3 is CASSLWADEGPQHF. The DNA for the CDR3 is TGCGCCAGCAGCTTGTGGGCAGATGAGGGGCCCCAGCATTTT. Together with reference TRBV5-1 and TRBJ1-5, the CDR3 gives the full variable domain: KAGVTQTPRYLIKTRGQQVTLSCSPISGHRSVSWYQQTPGQGLQFLFEYFSETQRNKGNFPGRFSGRQFSNSRSEMNVSTLELGDSALYLCASSLWADEGPQHFGDGTRLSIL.

The chain carries TRBV6-5 and TRBJ2-3; D may be TRBD1 (5 bases). The CDR3 is made up of 16 amino acids. CDR1 is MNHEY, CDR2 SVGAGI, per germline. Trimming removed 0 bases at V and 0 bases at J, with 10 bases between. CDR3 coding DNA: TGTGCCAGCAGTTACTCGCGGCAGGGTAGCACAGATACGCAGTATTTT. Encoded protein: CASSYSRQGSTDTQYF.

V is TRBV4-2 and J is TRBJ1-2, with a tentative D call TRBD1 (5 bases). The CDR3 has 12 residues. CDR1 is LGHNA, CDR2 YNFKEQ, per germline. The V and J ends lost 3 bases and 10 bases respectively, with 12 bases between them. CDR3 coding DNA: TGTGCCAGCAGCCATGCTCAGGGATACTACACCTTC. Translated: CASSHAQGYYTF.